This T cell receptor (beta chain) is drawn from a study of cytomegalovirus exposure and HLA in healthy donors. Study observations and caveats: Rarity marked most TCR sequences, yet some public TCRs occurred in many donors. A few chains linked to CMV were shown in vitro to be specific for CMV antigens. TCR beta chain V- and J-gene trimming was linked, in a later analysis, to a missense variant in DCLRE1C.

Both 60 Vbeta primers and 13 Jbeta primers went into the PCR. Sequenced by immunoSEQ multiplex PCR; TCRdb stores in-frame clones only, minus some. The profile shows roughly 170,000 clones, 80% of them singletons. A note on this clone: The antigen remains undetermined.

The origin of this receptor is a woman aged 50 to 60 in good health and CMV-seropositive. Sequenced material: PBMCs.

The CDR3 bases are TGTGCCAGCAGCTTCTCAGGGGGGGAGACCCAGTACTTC. Protein: CASSFSGGETQYF. V usage is TRBV7-9 and J usage is TRBJ2-5, with a tentative D call TRBD1 (7 bases). The CDR3 sequence is 13 residues long. V was cut by 3 bases and J by 5 bases, with 10 bases left in between. CDR1 is SEHNR and CDR2 is FQNEAQ in the germline V gene (reference sequence).